One and the same sample provided the 18 T cell receptor beta chains below, sequenced in a study of beta chain features in type 1 diabetes. The investigators reverse transcribed all of the isolated RNA, so they sequenced expressed TCRB transcripts. Generated by immunoSEQ multiplex PCR, the TCRdb table keeps only in-frame clones and is missing some. Among under 450,000 clones listed, approximately 15% were seen once. The sample consisted of naive CD4+ T cells from blood. These receptors came from a man aged 25 to 40 in good health.

The gene calls are TRBV4-3 and TRBJ2-5; D possibly corresponds to TRBD2 (6 bases). The germline V and J ends were trimmed by 0 bases and 5 bases, with 19 bases remaining between them. The CDR3 consists of 17 residues. Per the germline V gene, CDR1 is LGHNA and CDR2 is YSLEER. CDR3 residues: CASSQEIGGLAGETQYF. CDR3 bases: TGCGCCAGCAGCCAAGAAATAGGTGGGCTGGCGGGGGAGACCCAGTACTTC.

The V and J genes are TRBV4-1 and TRBJ2-1; D is undetermined. Trimming pared 4 bases from V and 8 bases from J, leaving 18 bases between. The CDR3 runs 15 residues. Germline CDR1 reads MGHRA; CDR2 reads YSYEKL. CDR3 amino acids: CASSRGMGSVYEQFF. CDR3 bases: TGCGCCAGCAGCCGTGGGATGGGATCGGTGTATGAGCAGTTCTTC.

This clone was observed a few times. This chain connects TRBV20-1 to TRBJ1-5; D ambiguous. CDR1 is DFQATT, CDR2 SNEGSKA, per germline (reference sequence). The CDR3 is made up of 11 amino acids. Between the trimmed V and J ends, which lost 1 base and 6 bases, there was a span of 4 bases. CDR3 in amino acids: CSARVVQPQHF. Written as DNA, the CDR3 is TGCAGTGCTAGAGTTGTTCAGCCCCAGCATTTT.

The V call is TRBV29-1, the J call TRBJ1-4; D unresolved. With 7 bases removed from V and 0 bases from J, the gap between germline ends came to 6 bases. The CDR3 length is 12 residues. The germline gives CDR1 SQVTM, CDR2 ANQGSEA. CDR3 in DNA: TGCAGCGCAGTAGCAACTAATGAAAAACTGTTTTTT. Its protein is CSAVATNEKLFF.

This clone was seen more than once but under ten times. This sequence joins TRBV29-1 and TRBJ1-2; the match to TRBD1 covers 7 bases. CDR3 length: 14 residues. J lost 4 bases, V lost 4 bases, and 9 bases had no gene match. Germline V lookup: CDR1 SQVTM, CDR2 ANQGSEA. CDR3 DNA: TGCAGCGTTGGGGGACAGCCTGCGGGCTATGGCTACACCTTC. Translation gives CSVGGQPAGYGYTF.

This sequence joins TRBV30 and TRBJ1-5; 10 bases are a match to TRBD1. Germline-derived CDR1 and CDR2 are GTSNPN and SVGIG (reference sequence). The CDR3 length is 14 residues. Germline trimming cut 5 bases from V and 6 bases from J; bases unmatched to any gene: 7. The CDR3 sequence is CAWPGTGAGQPQHF. For the CDR3, the DNA is TGTGCCTGGCCCGGGACAGGGGCAGGTCAGCCCCAGCATTTT.

J is TRBJ2-2 and V is TRBV7-6; TRBD2 is a possible D gene (5 bases). With 5 bases removed from V and 5 bases from J, the gap between germline ends came to 15 bases. CDR1 and CDR2 from the germline V gene are SGHVS and FNYEAQ. The CDR3 runs 15 residues. The CDR3, as DNA: TGTGCCAGCAGCACTAGGTTGGGGTATACCGGGGAGCTGTTTTTT. This translates into CASSTRLGYTGELFF. Together with reference TRBV7-6 and TRBJ2-2, the CDR3 gives the full variable domain: GAGVSQSPRYKVTKRGQDVALRCDPISGHVSLYWYRQALGQGPEFLTYFNYEAQQDKSGLPNDRFSAERPEGSISTLTIQRTEQRDSAMYRCASSTRLGYTGELFFGEGSRLTVL.

A few counts support this clone. J is TRBJ2-5 and V is TRBV25-1; TRBD2 agrees at 10 bases. Germline CDR1 and CDR2: MGHDK and SYGVNS. Germline trimming cut 7 bases from V and 4 bases from J; bases unmatched to any gene: 3. This CDR3 contains 13 residues. CDR3 DNA: TGTGCCAGCACCCTAGCGGGAGCAGAGACCCAGTACTTC. Translation gives CASTLAGAETQYF.

This clone was counted a few times. The CDR3 region is CASGPGTSGLNEQFF. Written as DNA, the CDR3 is TGTGCTAGTGGTCCCGGGACTAGCGGTCTCAATGAGCAGTTCTTC. The chain combines TRBV12-5 with TRBJ2-1; TRBD2 matches 11 bases. V lost 5 bases to trimming and J lost 6 bases; unmatched junction nucleotides: 6. The germline gives CDR1 LGHNT, CDR2 FRNRAP. CDR3 length equals 15 residues. Variable domain in full (rest from reference TRBV12-5 and TRBJ2-1): DARVTQTPRHKVTEMGQEVTMRCQPILGHNTVFWYRQTMMQGLELLAYFRNRAPLDDSGMPKDRFSAEMPDATLATLKIQPSEPRDSAVYFCASGPGTSGLNEQFFGPGTRLTVL.

This clone was detected a few times. V usage is TRBV7-9 and J usage is TRBJ2-1, with a weak D call TRBD1 (6 bases). This CDR3 is 14 amino acids long. V dropped 5 bases and J dropped 5 bases, with 13 bases sitting between them. Looked up from germline, CDR1 is SEHNR and CDR2 is FQNEAQ (reference sequence). As DNA, the CDR3 is TGTGCCAGCAGCCCCTCGGCAGGGGACAATGAGCAGTTCTTC. Its protein is CASSPSAGDNEQFF. The full variable domain, with the rest looked up from reference TRBV7-9 and TRBJ2-1, is DTGVSQNPRHKITKRGQNVTFRCDPISEHNRLYWYRQTLGQGPEFLTYFQNEAQLEKSRLLSDRFSAERPKGSFSTLEIQRTEQGDSAMYLCASSPSAGDNEQFFGPGTRLTVL.

There are a few counts of this clone. A junction boundary mismatches the germline segment, possibly from a read error. This rearrangement joins TRBV7-2 to TRBJ2-3; weak D call: TRBD2 (6 bases). CDR1 SGHTA and CDR2 FQGNSA come from the germline V gene. The CDR3 is 15 residues long. CDR3 bases: TGTGCCAGCAGCTTAGGCGGCCCGGGACTCCCTCGTCCCAATTTT. Translating it yields CASSLGGPGLPRPNF. The full variable domain, in which reference TRBV7-2 and TRBJ2-3 provide the parts outside the CDR3, is GAGVSQSPSNKVTEKGKDVELRCDPISGHTALYWYRQSLGQGLEFLIYFQGNSAPDKSGLPSDRFSAERTGGSVSTLTIQRTQQEDSAVYLCASSLGGPGLPRPNFGPGTRLTVL.

J is TRBJ2-1 and V is TRBV4-1, with 7 nucleotides matching TRBD2. Germline values: CDR1 MGHRA, CDR2 YSYEKL. CDR3 size: 14 residues. The V gene end was trimmed by 3 bases and the J gene end by 10 bases; junction bases not matched to a gene: 9. This CDR3 is CASSQDSSGNEQFF. The CDR3 DNA is TGCGCCAGCAGCCAGGACTCTAGCGGAAACGAGCAGTTCTTC.

This clone was seen only a few times. This chain joins TRBV29-1 and TRBJ1-2; 7 nucleotides line up with TRBD1. CDR3 length: 12 residues. The germline CDR1 and CDR2 sequences are SQVTM and ANQGSEA. V trimming: 2 bases; J trimming: 8 bases; junction bases outside the gene matches: 5. CDR3 region: CSVEKGARGYTF. CDR3 bases: TGCAGCGTTGAAAAGGGGGCGCGCGGCTACACCTTC.

The chain is built from TRBV21-1 and TRBJ1-2; no DNA check was done on the table's D call, TRBD1. TRBV21-1 is designated a pseudogene. There are 19 residues in the CDR3. The CDR3 region is CASSTFRDRVFGRGQGYTF. In DNA form, the CDR3 reads TGTGCCAGCAGCACATTCCGGGACAGGGTGTTCGGAAGGGGTCAGGGCTACACCTTC.

J is TRBJ2-1 and V is TRBV7-9; 8 bases line up with TRBD2. Germline loops: CDR1 SEHNR, CDR2 FQNEAQ (reference sequence). The J segment lost 2 bases and the V segment lost 5 bases, leaving 8 bases of the junction unmatched. This CDR3 has 16 amino acids. DNA of the CDR3: TGTGCCAGCAGCCCCTTTAGCGGGAAACCCTACAATGAGCAGTTCTTC. Encoded protein: CASSPFSGKPYNEQFF. Based on the CDR3 plus reference TRBV7-9 and TRBJ2-1, the full variable domain is DTGVSQNPRHKITKRGQNVTFRCDPISEHNRLYWYRQTLGQGPEFLTYFQNEAQLEKSRLLSDRFSAERPKGSFSTLEIQRTEQGDSAMYLCASSPFSGKPYNEQFFGPGTRLTVL.

This clone has just a few counts. This chain uses TRBV6-5 with TRBJ1-2; the match to TRBD1 covers 8 bases. V lost 2 bases to trimming and J lost 8 bases; unmatched junction nucleotides: 10. Germline V gene lookup returns CDR1 MNHEY and CDR2 SVGAGI. The CDR3 consists of 15 residues. The CDR3 DNA sequence: TGTGCCAGCAGTTACAGCTGGGACAGGCGGTGGGGCTACACCTTC. As protein: CASSYSWDRRWGYTF.

This clone was detected ten times or more. This chain links TRBV4-1 with TRBJ2-1; 9 positions match TRBD2. Unmatched junction bases numbered 6, after V lost 4 bases and J lost 5 bases. Germline CDR1 reads MGHRA; CDR2 reads YSYEKL. The CDR3 is 15 amino acids. CDR3 bases: TGCGCCAGCAGCCTATCTAGCGGGGTGAACAATGAGCAGTTCTTC. It encodes CASSLSSGVNNEQFF.

Comment on this clone: The germline gene is not matched at one end of the junction; a read error may be the cause. The V and J genes are TRBV6-6 and TRBJ2-5; 11 nucleotides match TRBD2. This CDR3 has 15 residues. The germline V gene encodes CDR1 MNHNY and CDR2 SVGAGI (reference sequence). The CDR3 reads CAISDIAGGQETQYF. The DNA for the CDR3 is TGTGCCATCAGTGACATAGCGGGAGGGCAGGAGACCCAGTACTTC.